This TCR beta chain was captured in a study of cytomegalovirus exposure and HLA in healthy donors. The CDR3 length is 15 residues. Looked up from germline, CDR1 is SGHRS and CDR2 is YFSETQ. The J segment lost 6 bases and the V segment lost 4 bases, leaving 9 bases of the junction unmatched. The PCR was carried out with 60 Vbeta primers and 13 Jbeta primers. This table comes from immunoSEQ multiplex PCR, and its TCRdb copy is limited to in-frame clones, with some not included. The repertoire holds about 160,000 clones, with 60% to 85% as singletons. Donors counted as nominally healthy when sampled, yet unrecorded immune exposures were likely. Notes on the study in general: According to a later analysis, donors in an Asian-associated ancestry cluster reportedly had fewer N-insertions than the approximately 620-donor mean.

On this clone itself: The antigen is unknown.

This sequence originates from a woman aged 50 to 65 in good health and CMV-seropositive. Sequencing used PBMCs. The chain joins TRBV5-1 to TRBJ1-2; 10 positions agree with TRBD1. CDR3 nucleotide sequence: TGCGCCAGCAGCGCGCAGACAGGGGGCGCGGATGGCTACACCTTC. Translated: CASSAQTGGADGYTF.